This T cell receptor (beta chain) was profiled in a study of vaccination effects on CD4 cells after COVID-19. Sequencing followed a ViraFEST assay step that expanded antigen-specific CD4+ T cells with viral peptide pools. At the end of 9 to 11 days of culture, CD4+ T cells were isolated. All participants had two doses of either the BNT162b2 or mRNA-1273 vaccine. PBMC were cultured at under 2.5 million per well with roughly 10 IU/ml IL-2 and around 9 ug/ml peptides. Half-medium exchanges with IL-2 medium took place on days 3 and 7. Germline V gene sequence: CDR1 WSHSY, CDR2 SAAADI. CDR3 size: 17 residues. J lost 2 bases, V lost 7 bases, and 13 bases had no gene match. General observations from the study: Convalescent patients were few in the study, and early post-infection timepoints were absent.

TCRdb's copy holds only in-frame clones and misses some; the assay was immunoSEQ multiplex PCR. The data show about 64,000 clones, around 78% seen once. On this clone: The antigen remains unidentified.

This TCR was recovered from a human donor who received a COVID-19 vaccine. The chain uses TRBV10-2 and TRBJ2-1, with 8 nucleotides matching TRBD2. Here the sequenced sample was CD4+ T cells from PBMCs cultured with HCoV-OC43 spike peptides, taken after COVID-19 vaccination. Subset here: HCoV-OC43 spike overlapping peptide pool stimulation. CDR3 nucleotides: TGCGCCAGCACTAGCGGGCCCCGGCAGGGGACCTACAATGAGCAGTTCTTC. Translation: CASTSGPRQGTYNEQFF.